This is a list of T cell receptor beta chains from one sample in a study of blood T cell repertoires in COVID-19. The repertoire was sequenced with immunoSEQ multiplex PCR; TCRdb's copy has only in-frame clones and lacks some. The sample has around 190,000 clones, approximately 86% seen once. What was sequenced was PBMCs or T cells enriched from blood (not recorded which). These receptors were collected from a man younger than 35 with acute COVID-19. Both conserved end residues are trimmed from each CDR3. Fields, in order: V gene, J gene, CDR3 protein.

TRBV12-3/TRBV12-4	TRBJ2-1	ASSLQRDNEQF
TRBV15	TRBJ1-1	ATSRGGQGQMGNTEAF
TRBV7-3	TRBJ1-2	ASSLTGGTAGYGYT
TRBV19	TRBJ1-5	ASSIDRWEGNQPQH
TRBV28	TRBJ2-7	ASSGQPLYEQY
TRBV7-2	TRBJ1-1	ASSLGRGNTEAF
TRBV2	TRBJ1-1	ASRADRVGDTEAF
TRBV5-1	TRBJ1-1	ASSLAIPGGLNTEAF
TRBV6-5	TRBJ1-1	ASSLLRQKNTEAF
TRBV5-8	TRBJ1-5	ASSPTGAVGPQH